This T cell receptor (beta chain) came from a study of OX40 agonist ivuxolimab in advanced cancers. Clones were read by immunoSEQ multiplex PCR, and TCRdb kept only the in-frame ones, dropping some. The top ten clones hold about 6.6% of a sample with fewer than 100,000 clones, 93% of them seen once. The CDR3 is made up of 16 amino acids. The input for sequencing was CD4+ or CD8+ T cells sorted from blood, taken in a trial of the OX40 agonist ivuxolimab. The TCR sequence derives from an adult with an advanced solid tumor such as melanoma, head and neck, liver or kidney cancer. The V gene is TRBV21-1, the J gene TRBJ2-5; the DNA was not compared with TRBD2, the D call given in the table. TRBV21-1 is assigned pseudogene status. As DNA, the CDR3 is TGTGCCAGCAGCAAAGAATGGACGGGGGTGGAAGGGACCCAGTACTTC. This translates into CASSKEWTGVEGTQYF.